This is a list of T cell receptor beta chains from one sample in a study of OX40 agonist ivuxolimab in advanced cancers. Data came from immunoSEQ multiplex PCR; TCRdb stores just in-frame clones and leaves some out. The sample contains about 20,000 clones, just over 85% of which appear only once. The sample here was CD4+ or CD8+ T cells sorted from blood, taken in a trial of the OX40 agonist ivuxolimab. The receptors come from an adult with an advanced solid tumor such as melanoma, head and neck, liver or kidney cancer. CDR3s include the opening cysteine and the closing phenylalanine or tryptophan. The D gene is left open where the match is weak. Size values are once, few and many counts, or a class for expanded clones, and some rows have none.

d_gene	abundance	j_gene	v_gene	CDR3aa	CDR3nt
TRBD2	-	TRBJ2-7	TRBV10-3	CAITGTSGNEQYF	TGTGCCATCACTGGGACTAGCGGCAACGAGCAGTACTTC
-	-	TRBJ1-1	TRBV11-3	CASSFDLNTEAFF	TGTGCCAGCAGCTTCGATCTGAACACTGAAGCTTTCTTT
-	-	TRBJ2-3	TRBV6-6	CASSYSISTDTQYF	TGTGCCAGCAGTTACTCGATCAGCACAGATACGCAGTATTTT
TRBD1	few	TRBJ2-1	TRBV2	CASSEWGQGEDNEQFF	TGTGCCAGCAGTGAATGGGGACAGGGGGAAGACAATGAGCAGTTCTTC
TRBD1	few	TRBJ2-2	TRBV2	CASQTGLSGELFF	TGTGCCAGCCAGACAGGGTTGTCCGGGGAGCTGTTTTTT
-	-	TRBJ2-7	TRBV2	CASRGQFSYEQYF	TGTGCCAGCAGAGGACAGTTTTCCTACGAGCAGTACTTC
-	-	TRBJ2-5	TRBV5-1	CASRGVGSQETQYF	TGCGCCAGCCGAGGGGTGGGGTCCCAAGAGACCCAGTACTTC
-	-	TRBJ2-7	TRBV7-5	CASSLTAGTGSYEQYF	TGTGCCAGCAGCCTAACCGCCGGGACAGGATCCTACGAGCAGTACTTC
-	-	TRBJ2-3	TRBV19	CASSIWGLVTDTQYF	TGTGCCAGTAGTATATGGGGACTGGTCACAGATACGCAGTATTTT
TRBD2	-	TRBJ2-5	TRBV5-1	CASSSGTSGSKETQYF	TGCGCCAGCAGCTCCGGGACTAGCGGGAGTAAGGAGACCCAGTACTTC
TRBD2	-	TRBJ2-1	TRBV9	CASSVGPASGSLLDEQFF	TGTGCCAGCAGCGTAGGGCCCGCTAGCGGGAGTCTACTCGATGAGCAGTTCTTC
-	-	TRBJ2-2	TRBV7-3	CASSLQGGYTGELFF	TGTGCCAGCAGCTTACAGGGGGGCTACACCGGGGAGCTGTTTTTT
-	-	TRBJ2-2	TRBV5-1	CASSLVGVAGELFF	TGCGCCAGCAGCTTGGTAGGGGTGGCCGGGGAGCTGTTTTTT
TRBD1	-	TRBJ1-2	TRBV6-6	CASSYSGQGQYGYTF	TGTGCCAGCAGTTACTCGGGACAGGGGCAATATGGCTACACCTTC
-	-	TRBJ2-5	TRBV2	CASSVARQETQYF	TGTGCCAGCAGTGTGGCGAGGCAAGAGACCCAGTACTTC
TRBD2	-	TRBJ2-7	TRBV7-2	CASSPTGAGEYF	TGTGCCAGCAGTCCAACTGGGGCGGGGGAGTACTTC
-	-	TRBJ1-3	TRBV30	CAWSRGVMIMSGNTIYF	TGTGCCTGGAGCAGAGGGGTGATGATCATGTCTGGAAACACCATATATTTT
-	few	TRBJ1-4	TRBV4-3	CASSQDRVSPNEKLFF	TGCGCCAGCAGCCAAGATAGGGTGTCTCCTAATGAAAAACTGTTTTTT
-	-	TRBJ1-1	TRBV7-2	CASSLAGENTEAFF	TGTGCCAGCAGCTTAGCCGGGGAGAACACTGAAGCTTTCTTT
-	-	TRBJ2-1	TRBV7-3	CASRPPSGNEQFF	TGTGCCAGCAGACCTCCGTCAGGAAATGAGCAGTTCTTC
-	-	TRBJ1-2	TRBV5-1	CASSGGEAGYTF	TGCGCCAGCAGCGGAGGTGAGGCTGGCTACACCTTC
-	once	TRBJ1-1	TRBV5-1	CASSLRWANTEAFF	TGCGCCAGCAGCTTGAGGTGGGCGAACACTGAAGCTTTCTTT
-	-	TRBJ1-1	TRBV6-4	CASSVRKGDTEAFF	TGTGCCAGCAGTGTAAGGAAAGGAGACACTGAAGCTTTCTTT
TRBD1	-	TRBJ2-7	TRBV2	CASSNRDRAGSYEQYF	TGTGCCAGCAGTAACCGGGACAGGGCCGGGTCCTACGAGCAGTACTTC
-	-	TRBJ1-4	TRBV12-5	CASGLGGNEKLFF	TGTGCTAGTGGTTTAGGCGGAAATGAAAAACTGTTTTTT
-	-	TRBJ1-5	TRBV7-6	CASSLVPWGRGSNQPQHF	TGTGCCAGCAGCTTAGTCCCCTGGGGCAGGGGAAGCAATCAGCCCCAGCATTTT
-	-	TRBJ2-6	TRBV19	CASSIGRTGVLTF	TGTGCCAGTAGTATAGGGCGGACGGGCGTCCTGACTTTC
-	-	TRBJ1-5	TRBV15	CATSRDWAVDQPQHF	TGTGCCACCAGCAGAGATTGGGCAGTGGATCAGCCCCAGCATTTT
TRBD2	-	TRBJ2-7	TRBV5-1	CASSLNGGGNEQYF	TGCGCCAGCAGCTTGAACGGGGGAGGGAACGAGCAGTACTTC
-	few	TRBJ2-7	TRBV30	CAWRISRDSYGEQYF	TGTGCCTGGAGAATCTCACGGGACTCCTATGGAGAGCAGTACTTC
TRBD1	-	TRBJ2-5	TRBV7-9	CASSRGQKQETQYF	TGTGCCAGCAGCCGGGGACAGAAACAAGAGACCCAGTACTTC
-	-	TRBJ2-7	TRBV7-9	CASSLAAGREQYF	TGTGCCAGCAGCTTAGCGGCAGGGCGGGAGCAGTACTTC
-	-	TRBJ2-5	TRBV5-6	CASSFREPSQETQYF	TGTGCCAGCAGCTTTCGTGAGCCCTCCCAAGAGACCCAGTACTTC
-	-	TRBJ2-7	TRBV5-1	CASSLSRQGDEQYF	TGCGCCAGCAGCTTGTCAAGGCAGGGAGACGAGCAGTACTTC
-	-	TRBJ2-3	TRBV29-1	CSVEVGTDTQYF	TGCAGCGTTGAAGTCGGGACAGATACGCAGTATTTT
TRBD1	-	TRBJ2-6	TRBV19	CASSVAGGGGANVLTF	TGTGCCAGTAGTGTAGCAGGGGGCGGTGGGGCCAACGTCCTGACTTTC
-	-	TRBJ1-2	TRBV7-8	CASSLGRSGGYTF	TGTGCCAGCAGCTTAGGCCGATCAGGTGGCTACACCTTC
TRBD2	-	TRBJ2-7	TRBV18	CASSPGGRGRVNEQYF	TGTGCCAGCTCACCAGGAGGACGTGGGAGGGTAAACGAGCAGTACTTC
-	once	TRBJ2-3	TRBV19	CASSIAEIASTSTDTQYF	TGTGCCAGTAGTATAGCGGAAATAGCGTCGACTAGCACAGATACGCAGTATTTT
-	-	TRBJ2-3	TRBV7-2	CASSLLGSADTQYF	TGTGCCAGCAGCTTACTGGGGAGCGCAGATACGCAGTATTTT
-	-	TRBJ1-6	TRBV6-5	CASRTRVPPLHF	TGTGCCAGCAGGACGCGGGTACCGCCCCTCCACTTT
TRBD1	-	TRBJ1-4	TRBV5-8	CASSPGQSSLYSEKLFF	TGTGCCAGCAGCCCGGGACAGAGCTCTTTGTATAGCGAAAAACTGTTTTTT
TRBD1	-	TRBJ2-7	TRBV7-6	CASSLTGTGINEQYF	TGTGCCAGCAGCCTCACCGGGACAGGGATCAACGAGCAGTACTTC
TRBD1	once	TRBJ2-2	TRBV18	CASSLGQGTGELFF	TGTGCCAGCTCATTGGGACAGGGTACCGGGGAGCTGTTTTTT
TRBD2	-	TRBJ2-7	TRBV4-1	CASSIETSGYEQYF	TGTGCCAGCAGCATCGAGACTAGCGGGTACGAGCAGTACTTC
-	once	TRBJ1-3	TRBV4-1	CASSQEMWDSGNTIYF	TGCGCCAGCAGCCAAGAAATGTGGGACTCTGGAAACACCATATATTTT
TRBD1	-	TRBJ1-5	TRBV19	CASSIGGRQGSNQPQHF	TGTGCCAGTAGTATAGGGGGGCGACAGGGTAGCAATCAGCCCCAGCATTTT
-	-	TRBJ2-5	TRBV11-3	CASSPPGFETQYF	TGTGCCAGCAGCCCCCCAGGGTTTGAGACCCAGTACTTC
-	few	TRBJ2-1	TRBV9	CASSVTGLSYNEQFF	TGTGCCAGCAGCGTAACGGGACTGTCCTACAATGAGCAGTTCTTC
-	-	TRBJ2-7	TRBV5-6	CASSARPYEQYF	TGTGCCAGCAGCGCTCGTCCCTACGAGCAGTACTTC
TRBD1	-	TRBJ1-5	TRBV2	CASNRQGAGNQPQHF	TGTGCCAGCAACCGACAGGGGGCTGGCAATCAGCCCCAGCATTTT
-	-	TRBJ2-2	TRBV6-5	CASSYQETNTGELFF	TGTGCCAGCAGTTACCAGGAAACGAACACCGGGGAGCTGTTTTTT
-	few	TRBJ1-6	TRBV14	CASSQDGEVNSPLHF	TGTGCCAGCAGCCAAGACGGGGAGGTTAATTCACCCCTCCACTTT
-	-	TRBJ2-7	TRBV6-5	CASISTTSYEQYF	TGTGCCAGCATTAGCACAACTTCCTACGAGCAGTACTTC